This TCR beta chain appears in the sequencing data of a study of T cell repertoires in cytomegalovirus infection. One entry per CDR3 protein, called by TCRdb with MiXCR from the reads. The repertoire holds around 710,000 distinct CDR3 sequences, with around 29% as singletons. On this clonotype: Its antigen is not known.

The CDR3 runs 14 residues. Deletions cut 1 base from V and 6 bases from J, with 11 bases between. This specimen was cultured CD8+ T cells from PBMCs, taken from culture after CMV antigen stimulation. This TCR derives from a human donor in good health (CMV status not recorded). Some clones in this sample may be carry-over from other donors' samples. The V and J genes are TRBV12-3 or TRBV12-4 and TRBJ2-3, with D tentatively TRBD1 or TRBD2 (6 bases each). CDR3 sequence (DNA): TGTGCCAGCAGTTTAGGGGGGCGGGGCGATACGCAGTATTTT. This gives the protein CASSLGGRGDTQYF.